The sequence of this T cell receptor beta chain was determined in a study of OX40 agonist ivuxolimab in advanced cancers. Germline-derived CDR1 and CDR2 are MNHNS and SASEGT. The V and J ends lost 4 bases and 0 bases respectively, with 18 bases between them. The CDR3 runs to 17 residues. This table comes from immunoSEQ multiplex PCR, and its TCRdb copy is limited to in-frame clones, with some not included. The table shows about 17,000 clones, with around 73% occurring only once. The sequencing here drew on CD4+ or CD8+ T cells sorted from blood, taken in a trial of the OX40 agonist ivuxolimab. This TCR came from an adult with an advanced solid tumor such as melanoma, head and neck, liver or kidney cancer. The V and J genes are TRBV6-1 and TRBJ1-1, with D possibly matching TRBD1 (6 bases). The DNA of the CDR3 is TGTGCCAGCAGTGCGCGACGGGGGGCTTCGTTGAACACTGAAGCTTTCTTT. It yields the protein CASSARRGASLNTEAFF.